This T cell receptor beta chain derives from a study of shared clonotypes between healthy human individuals. Clones were read by immunoSEQ multiplex PCR, and TCRdb kept only the in-frame ones, dropping some. Among over 850,000 clones, around three quarters were seen once, and the ten largest hold under 0.65%. V lost 6 bases and J lost 6; bases outside the gene matches: 6. This CDR3 is 13 amino acids long. The germline V gene has CDR1 ENHRY and CDR2 SYGVKD. The receptor was derived from a man younger than 30 in good health. Some clones in this sample may be carry-over from other donors' samples. The chain uses TRBV10-3 and TRBJ2-7; 9 nucleotides match TRBD1. Input material: memory CD4+ T cells from PBMCs. Subset: CD45RA-negative fraction. CDR3 sequence reads: CAIRDRGVGEQYF. DNA for the CDR3: TGTGCCATCAGGGACAGGGGAGTCGGCGAGCAGTACTTC.